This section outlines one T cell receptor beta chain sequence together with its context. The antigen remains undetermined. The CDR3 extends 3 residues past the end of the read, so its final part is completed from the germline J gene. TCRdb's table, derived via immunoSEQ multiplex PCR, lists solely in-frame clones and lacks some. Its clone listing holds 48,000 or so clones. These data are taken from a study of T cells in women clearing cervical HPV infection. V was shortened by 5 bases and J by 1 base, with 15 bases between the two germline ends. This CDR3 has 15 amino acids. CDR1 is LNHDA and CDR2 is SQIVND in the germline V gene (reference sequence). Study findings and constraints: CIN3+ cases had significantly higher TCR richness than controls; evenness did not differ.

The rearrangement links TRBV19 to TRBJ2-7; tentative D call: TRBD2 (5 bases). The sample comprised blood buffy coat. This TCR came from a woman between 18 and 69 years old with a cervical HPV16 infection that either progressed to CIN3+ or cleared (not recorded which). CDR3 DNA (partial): TGTGCCAGTAGTGGCGAGGGCCGAGGGTCCTACGAG. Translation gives CASSGEGRGSYE. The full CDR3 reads CASSGEGRGSYEQYF.